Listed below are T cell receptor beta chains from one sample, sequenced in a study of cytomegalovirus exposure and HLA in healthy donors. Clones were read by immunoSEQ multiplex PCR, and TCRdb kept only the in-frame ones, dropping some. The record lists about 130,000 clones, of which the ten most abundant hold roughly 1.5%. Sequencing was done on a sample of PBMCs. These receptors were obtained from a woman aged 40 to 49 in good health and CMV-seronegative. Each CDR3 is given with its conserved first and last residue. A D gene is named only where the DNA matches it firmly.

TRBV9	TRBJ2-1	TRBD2	CASSPRDGGWNEQFF	TGTGCCAGCAGCCCCCGGGACGGGGGGTGGAATGAGCAGTTCTTC
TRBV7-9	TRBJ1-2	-	CASSSLGSGGYTF	TGTGCCAGCAGCTCATTGGGCTCAGGGGGCTACACCTTC
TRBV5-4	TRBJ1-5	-	CASSTGGGNQPQHF	TGTGCCAGCAGCACAGGCGGCGGCAATCAGCCCCAGCATTTT
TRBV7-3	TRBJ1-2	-	CASSQREVSNYGYTF	TGTGCCAGCAGCCAACGGGAGGTCTCTAACTATGGCTACACCTTC
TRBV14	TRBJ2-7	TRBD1	CASSLRQGYSEQYF	TGTGCCAGCAGCCTCAGACAGGGGTACAGCGAGCAGTACTTC
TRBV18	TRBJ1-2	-	CASSLGTTNYGYTF	TGTGCCAGCTCATTAGGGACTACGAACTATGGCTACACCTTC
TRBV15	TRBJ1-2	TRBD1	CATSREGAGGSDGYTF	TGTGCCACCAGCAGGGAAGGGGCAGGGGGCTCGGATGGCTACACCTTC
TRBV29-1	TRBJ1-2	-	CSVVGVFYGYTF	TGCAGCGTTGTAGGAGTGTTCTATGGCTACACCTTC
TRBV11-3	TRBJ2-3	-	CASSSGSTDTQYF	TGTGCCAGCAGCTCAGGGAGCACAGATACGCAGTATTTT
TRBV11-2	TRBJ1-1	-	CASSLVHRGRMAFF	TGTGCCAGCAGCTTAGTCCACCGGGGAAGGATGGCTTTCTTT
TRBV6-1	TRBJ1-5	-	CASSSPGSNQPQHF	TGTGCCAGCAGTTCCCCAGGGAGCAATCAGCCCCAGCATTTT
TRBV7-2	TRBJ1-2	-	CASTRAGRGLYGYTF	TGTGCCAGCACCCGCGCAGGCAGAGGACTCTATGGCTACACCTTC
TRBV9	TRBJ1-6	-	CASSRRTRGNYNSPLHF	TGTGCCAGCAGCCGTAGGACCAGGGGAAACTATAATTCACCCCTCCACTTT
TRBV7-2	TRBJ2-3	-	CASSLLRRTDTQYF	TGTGCCAGCAGCCTCCTACGTCGCACAGATACGCAGTATTTT
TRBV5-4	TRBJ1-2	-	CASSLVADIQGSYTF	TGTGCCAGCAGCTTGGTTGCGGACATCCAGGGGAGTTACACCTTC
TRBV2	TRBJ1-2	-	CASSPLSRASSNGYTF	TGTGCCAGCAGTCCCCTTAGCAGGGCATCCTCGAATGGCTACACCTTC
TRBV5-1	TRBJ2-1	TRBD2	CASSPSGGSSYNEQFF	TGCGCCAGCAGCCCAAGCGGGGGCAGCTCCTACAATGAGCAGTTCTTC
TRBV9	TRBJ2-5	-	CASSVRLDETQYF	TGTGCCAGCAGCGTCCGACTAGACGAGACCCAGTACTTC
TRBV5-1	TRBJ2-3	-	CASSPRTDTDTQYF	TGCGCCAGCAGCCCTCGGACAGACACAGATACGCAGTATTTT
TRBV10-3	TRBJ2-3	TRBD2	CAISELAGRSTDTQYF	TGTGCCATCAGTGAGCTAGCGGGGAGGAGCACAGATACGCAGTATTTT
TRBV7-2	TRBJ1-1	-	CASSLRPQRGWTEAFF	TGTGCCAGCAGCTTACGGCCCCAACGGGGTTGGACTGAAGCTTTCTTT
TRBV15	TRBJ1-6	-	CATSRGRNSPLHF	TGTGCCACCAGTCGGGGTCGTAATTCACCCCTCCACTTT
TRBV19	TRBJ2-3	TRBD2	CAGSSAGGDTQYF	TGTGCCGGGTCCTCAGCGGGGGGGGATACGCAGTATTTT
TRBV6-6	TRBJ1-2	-	CASSGRTDNYGYTF	TGTGCCAGCAGTGGCAGGACTGATAACTATGGCTACACCTTC
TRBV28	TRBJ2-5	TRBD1	CASSFLQLRQGVRETQYF	TGTGCCAGCAGTTTTCTTCAGCTACGACAGGGGGTAAGAGAGACCCAGTACTTC
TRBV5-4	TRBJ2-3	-	CASSLRGGATTDTQYF	TGTGCCAGCAGCCTTCGAGGGGGAGCTACCACAGATACGCAGTATTTT
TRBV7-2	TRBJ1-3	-	CASLRSVGSGNTIYF	TGTGCCAGCCTTAGATCGGTCGGCTCTGGAAACACCATATATTTT